These 4 T cell receptor beta chains share one sample of origin, sequenced in a study of CD8+ T cells in alopecia areata. cDNA serving as the sequencing template came from extracted, reverse transcribed RNA. The table came from immunoSEQ multiplex PCR; TCRdb's copy has only in-frame clones and leaves some out. The sample has about 130,000 clones, around 60% seen once. The specimen was CD4+ T cells sorted from blood, collected at week 0. The receptors here all came from a human donor with alopecia areata.

This chain uses TRBV5-4 with TRBJ2-7; D is undetermined. The germline CDR1 and CDR2 sequences are SGHNT and YYREEE (reference sequence). Trimming shortened V by 2 bases and J by 1 base, and 4 bases separated the two germline ends. This CDR3 is 12 amino acids long. DNA of the CDR3: TGTGCCAGCAGCTTCCAGTCCTACGAGCAGTACTTC. This translates into CASSFQSYEQYF.

The rearrangement uses TRBV5-1 and TRBJ2-3; possible D gene TRBD2, 5 bases. Trimming removed 0 bases from V and 1 base from J, with 12 bases in between. Per the germline V gene, CDR1 is SGHRS and CDR2 is YFSETQ. The CDR3 covers 16 residues. CDR3 bases: TGCGCCAGCAGCTTGGCCTCGGAGGCGGGCACAGATACGCAGTATTTT. This codes for CASSLASEAGTDTQYF.

The V call is TRBV7-9, the J call TRBJ2-3; 10 positions match TRBD2. V lost 4 bases and J lost 4; bases outside the gene matches: 8. The CDR3 contains 16 residues. Germline V gives CDR1 SEHNR, CDR2 FQNEAQ (reference sequence). The CDR3 region is CASSSVAGGLPDTQYF. The DNA of the CDR3 is TGTGCCAGCAGCTCAGTAGCGGGGGGCCTCCCAGATACGCAGTATTTT.

The chain couples TRBV5-6 to TRBJ1-4; D is possibly TRBD1 (6 bases). Germline CDR1 and CDR2: SGHDT and YYEEEE. This CDR3 is 13 amino acids long. Between the trimmed V and J ends, which lost 2 bases and 8 bases, there was a span of 10 bases. The CDR3 sequence is CASSLTGREKLFF. Written as DNA, the CDR3 is TGTGCCAGCAGCTTAACAGGGAGGGAAAAACTGTTTTTT.